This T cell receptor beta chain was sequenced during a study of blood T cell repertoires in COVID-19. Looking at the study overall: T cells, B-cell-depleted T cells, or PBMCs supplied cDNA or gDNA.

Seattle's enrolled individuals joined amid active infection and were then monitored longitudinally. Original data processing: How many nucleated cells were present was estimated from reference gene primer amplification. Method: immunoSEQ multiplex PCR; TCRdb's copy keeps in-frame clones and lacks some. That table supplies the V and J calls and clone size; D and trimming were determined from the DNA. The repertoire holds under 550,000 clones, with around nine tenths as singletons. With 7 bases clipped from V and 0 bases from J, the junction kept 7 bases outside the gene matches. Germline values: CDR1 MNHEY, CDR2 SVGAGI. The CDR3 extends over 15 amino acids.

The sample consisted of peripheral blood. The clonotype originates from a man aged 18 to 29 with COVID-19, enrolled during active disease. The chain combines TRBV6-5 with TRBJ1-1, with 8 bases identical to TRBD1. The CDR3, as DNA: TGTGCCAGCACCCCCGACAGGGGAATGAACACTGAAGCTTTCTTT. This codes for CASTPDRGMNTEAFF.